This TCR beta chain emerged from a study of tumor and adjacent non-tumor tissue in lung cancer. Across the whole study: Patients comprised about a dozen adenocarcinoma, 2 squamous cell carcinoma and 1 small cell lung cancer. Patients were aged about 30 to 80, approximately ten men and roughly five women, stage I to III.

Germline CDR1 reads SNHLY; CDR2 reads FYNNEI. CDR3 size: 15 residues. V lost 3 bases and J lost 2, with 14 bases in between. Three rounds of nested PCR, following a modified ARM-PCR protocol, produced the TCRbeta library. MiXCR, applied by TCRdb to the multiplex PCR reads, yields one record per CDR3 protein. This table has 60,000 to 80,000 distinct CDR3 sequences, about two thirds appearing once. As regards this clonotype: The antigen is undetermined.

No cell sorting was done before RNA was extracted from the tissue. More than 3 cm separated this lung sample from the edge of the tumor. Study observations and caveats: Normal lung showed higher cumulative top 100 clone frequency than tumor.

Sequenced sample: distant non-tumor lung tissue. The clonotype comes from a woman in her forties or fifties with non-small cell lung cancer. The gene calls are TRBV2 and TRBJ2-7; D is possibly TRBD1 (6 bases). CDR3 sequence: CASSDVGHRTYEQYF. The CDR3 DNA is TGTGCCAGCAGTGATGTGGGACACCGAACCTACGAGCAGTACTTC.